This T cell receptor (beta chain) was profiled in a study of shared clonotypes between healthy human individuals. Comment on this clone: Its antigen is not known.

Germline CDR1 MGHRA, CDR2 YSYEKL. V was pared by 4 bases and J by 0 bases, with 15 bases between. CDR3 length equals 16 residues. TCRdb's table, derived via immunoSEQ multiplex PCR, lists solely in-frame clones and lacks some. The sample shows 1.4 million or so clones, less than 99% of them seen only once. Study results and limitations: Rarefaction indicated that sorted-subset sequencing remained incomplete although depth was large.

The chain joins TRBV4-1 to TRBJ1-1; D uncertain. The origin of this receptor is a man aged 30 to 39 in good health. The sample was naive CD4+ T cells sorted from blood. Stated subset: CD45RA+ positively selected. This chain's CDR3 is CASSPRDTLLNTEAFF. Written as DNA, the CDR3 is TGCGCCAGCAGCCCCAGAGACACTTTGTTGAACACTGAAGCTTTCTTT.